This TCR beta chain stems from a study of CD8 T cells in Susac syndrome. This CDR3 is 14 amino acids long. The germline V gene has CDR1 SQVTM and CDR2 ANQGSEA. Trimming left V 4 bases short and J 0 bases short, with 7 bases between. RNA amounts of about 0.5 to 1 ug underwent reverse transcription with random hexamers. Coverage of TCR beta CDR3 amplification by immunoSEQ multiplex PCR extended to 54 Vbeta and 13 Jbeta. TCRdb re-analysed the immunoSEQ multiplex PCR reads in MiXCR, keeping a single row per CDR3 protein. The sample yields about 300,000 distinct CDR3 sequences, around 84% seen once. V usage is TRBV29-1 and J usage is TRBJ2-6; no firm D call. The sequence derives from a human donor with multiple sclerosis. Material: CD8+ T cells from PBMCs. The CDR3 sequence is CSVVVASGANVLTF. The CDR3 nucleotides read TGCAGCGTTGTGGTCGCCTCTGGGGCCAACGTCCTGACTTTC. Using reference TRBV29-1 and TRBJ2-6 for the parts outside the CDR3, the full variable domain is SAVISQKPSRDICQRGTSLTIQCQVDSQVTMMFWYRQQPGQSLTLIATANQGSEATYESGFVIDKFPISRPNLTFSTLTVSNMSPEDSSIYLCSVVVASGANVLTFGAGSRLTVL.